Given below is one TCR beta chain in context. What it recognizes is unknown. A read error may be the cause here, since a much bigger clone is one base away. In this CDR3 the conserved last residue, phenylalanine or tryptophan, is missing, so a read error is likely. The CDR3 sequence is 19 residues long. V was shortened by 1 base and J by 2 bases, with 24 bases between the two germline ends. The V gene's germline CDR1 is SGHVS and CDR2 FNYEAQ. This sample was taken from a study of Graves' ophthalmopathy and Graves' hyperthyroidism. TCR beta CDR3 amplification used RNA transcripts. HTBI primers were employed in first-round RT-PCR, then a second-round multiplex PCR followed. TCRdb re-called the multiplex PCR reads through MiXCR, storing one row per CDR3 protein. The table includes over 650,000 distinct CDR3 sequences, over 40% detected once. Notes on the study in general: Classification of ophthalmopathy versus stable hyperthyroidism by a 13-signature model yielded about 88% sensitivity and about 83% specificity.

The origin of this receptor is an adult man with Graves' ophthalmopathy. J is TRBJ2-7 and V is TRBV7-6; tentative D call: TRBD2 (5 bases). The sequenced material came from peripheral blood. The CDR3 protein is CASSLGAAHSGSVAYEQYL. The DNA of the CDR3 is TGTGCCAGCAGCTTAGGTGCCGCACATTCGGGGTCGGTAGCCTACGAGCAGTACCTC.